The clone carrying this T cell receptor (beta chain) was counted ten times or more. Its antigen is currently unknown. This specimen belongs to a study of CD8+CD57+ T cells in acquired aplastic anemia. Study-level information: DNA recovered from sorted CD4+ and CD8+ cells had a mean of about 3.5 ug. Study-level points and caveats: Patients had roughly 31 CD8+ CDR3 sequences in common with controls (the shared set). Patients and controls were not found to differ significantly in CD8+ Simpson's diversity.

Genomic DNA acted as the template from which TCR beta VDJ combination and CDR3 sequence profiling were carried out. TCRdb reprocessed the reads with MiXCR, giving one entry per CDR3 protein. The data show roughly 180,000 distinct CDR3 sequences, with around half seen just once and under 3.5% held by the top ten. This clonotype was sampled from a human donor in good health. The specimen was sorted CD4+, CD8+, or CD8+CD57+ T cells (not recorded which) from PBMCs.

CDR3 sequence: CATSDSASGNTIYF. As DNA, the CDR3 is TGTGCCACCAGTGATTCAGCTTCTGGAAACACCATATATTTT. The gene calls are TRBV24-1 and TRBJ1-3; no clear D. Germline CDR1 and CDR2: KGHDR and SFDVKD. The CDR3 contains 14 residues. Trimming took off 2 bases at V and 1 base at J, with 5 bases between the two ends.